The 23 T cell receptor beta chains below come from one sample, sequenced in a study of OX40 agonist ivuxolimab in advanced cancers. The protocol was immunoSEQ multiplex PCR, while the TCRdb copy is restricted to in-frame clones and leaves out a portion. The table has 25,000 to 30,000 clones, around three quarters seen once. Sequenced material: CD4+ or CD8+ T cells sorted from blood, taken in a trial of the OX40 agonist ivuxolimab. These receptors were taken from an adult with an advanced solid tumor such as melanoma, head and neck, liver or kidney cancer.

This chain links TRBV5-4 with TRBJ1-1; D unclear. V lost 4 bases and J 1 base, leaving 11 bases between the germline ends. CDR1 and CDR2 from the germline V gene are SGHNT and YYREEE (reference sequence). The CDR3 contains 14 residues. The CDR3 bases are TGTGCCAGCAGCCTCGGTGAGGCGAACACTGAAGCTTTCTTT. As protein: CASSLGEANTEAFF.

The CDR3 nucleotides are TGTGCCAGCAGTTACTCGACTGGGGAACTAACTTTCTTT. Its translation: CASSYSTGELTFF. V and J are TRBV6-5 and TRBJ1-1, with unresolved D. Germline-derived CDR1 and CDR2 are MNHEY and SVGAGI. CDR3 length: 13 residues. With 0 bases removed from V and 12 bases from J, the gap between germline ends came to 14 bases.

The J gene is TRBJ1-4, the V gene TRBV18; 12 positions agree with TRBD1. The V and J ends lost 3 bases and 8 bases, in that order; junction bases with no gene match: 4. Per germline, CDR1 KGHSH and CDR2 LQKENI. CDR3 size: 15 residues. Here the CDR3 DNA reads TGTGCCAGCTCACCGCTAGGGACAGGGGGCGAAAAACTGTTTTTT. Amino acids: CASSPLGTGGEKLFF.

The chain has TRBV2 and TRBJ2-5, with 9 nucleotides matching TRBD2. CDR1 and CDR2 (germline): SNHLY, FYNNEI. The CDR3 has 15 residues. Germline trimming cut 2 bases from V and 3 bases from J; bases unmatched to any gene: 4. The CDR3 spells CASSESIAGEETQYF. The CDR3 DNA sequence: TGTGCCAGCAGTGAAAGCATAGCGGGGGAAGAGACCCAGTACTTC.

V usage is TRBV5-1 and J usage is TRBJ1-5; 7 positions agree with TRBD1. This CDR3 is 15 amino acids long. V dropped 2 bases and J dropped 4; count of bases not matched to a gene: 6. The germline gives CDR1 SGHRS, CDR2 YFSETQ. CDR3 DNA: TGCGCCAGCAGCTTAGAAGGGACAGTGAATCAGCCCCAGCATTTT. It encodes CASSLEGTVNQPQHF.

This clone appeared a few times. This rearrangement joins TRBV19 to TRBJ1-2; 7 nucleotides agree with TRBD1. Trimming cost V 10 bases and J 6 bases; bases outside gene matches: 8. CDR1 LNHDA and CDR2 SQIVND come from the germline V gene (reference sequence). The CDR3 sequence is 12 residues long. The CDR3: CATLWGTDGYTF. The CDR3 DNA is TGTGCCACCCTCTGGGGGACAGATGGCTACACCTTC. Full variable domain (missing parts from reference TRBV19 and TRBJ1-2): DGGITQSPKYLFRKEGQNVTLSCEQNLNHDAMYWYRQDPGQGLRLIYYSQIVNDFQKGDIAEGYSVSREKKESFPLTVTSAQKNPTAFYLCATLWGTDGYTFGSGTRLTVV.

This clone was seen once. The CDR3 DNA sequence: TGCGCCAGCAGTGCAGGGGGTTCTCAAGCTTTCTTT. Translation gives CASSAGGSQAFF. V gene TRBV10-1 combines with J gene TRBJ1-1; 7 bases are shared with TRBD1. The CDR3 has 12 amino acids. CDR1 is WNHNN, CDR2 SYGVQD, per germline (reference sequence). The J segment lost 9 bases and the V segment lost 4 bases, leaving 5 bases of the junction unmatched.

The V call is TRBV5-1, the J call TRBJ2-1; D is possibly TRBD1 (5 bases). The CDR3 is 11 residues long. Per germline, CDR1 SGHRS and CDR2 YFSETQ. The V gene lost 4 bases and the J gene lost 8 bases, with 7 bases spanning the gap. CDR3 coding DNA: TGCGCCAGCAGCGGGGCCCATGAGCAGTTCTTC. This sequence encodes CASSGAHEQFF. The full variable domain, in which reference TRBV5-1 and TRBJ2-1 provide the parts outside the CDR3, is KAGVTQTPRYLIKTRGQQVTLSCSPISGHRSVSWYQQTPGQGLQFLFEYFSETQRNKGNFPGRFSGRQFSNSRSEMNVSTLELGDSALYLCASSGAHEQFFGPGTRLTVL.

V usage is TRBV6-6 and J usage is TRBJ1-2; D is uncertain. CDR1 is MNHNY and CDR2 is SVGAGI in the germline V gene (reference sequence). Trimming removed 5 bases from V and 0 bases from J, with 7 bases in between. This CDR3 region has 13 residues. CDR3 in DNA: TGTGCCAGCAGTCTCGACCCTAACTATGGCTACACCTTC. Amino acid sequence: CASSLDPNYGYTF.

V usage is TRBV7-9 and J usage is TRBJ1-1; TRBD1 matches at 8 bases. The CDR3 has 14 residues. Per the germline V gene, CDR1 is SEHNR and CDR2 is FQNEAQ (reference sequence). V shed 3 bases and J 1 base; nucleotides not matched to a gene: 1. The CDR3 loop is CASSFGQGNTEAFF. The CDR3 DNA follows: TGTGCCAGCAGCTTCGGACAGGGGAACACTGAAGCTTTCTTT.

This chain connects TRBV11-2 to TRBJ1-2, with D unclear. Germline CDR1 is SGHAT and CDR2 is FQNNGV. This CDR3 has 14 residues. V was clipped by 0 bases and J by 5 bases, with 10 bases between them. CDR3 region: CASSLEPSAYGYTF. In DNA form, the CDR3 reads TGTGCCAGCAGCTTAGAACCGTCAGCTTATGGCTACACCTTC.

The gene calls are TRBV5-6 and TRBJ2-5; 7 bases agree with TRBD1. The end of the DNA fits TRBJ2-7 better, so the J call may be wrong. The CDR3 is 14 amino acids. CDR1 and CDR2 (germline): SGHDT, YYEEEE. The CDR3 DNA reads TGTGCCAGTGGACGCCGGGACAGACCCTACGAGCAGTACTTC. Its translation: CASGRRDRPYEQYF.

The chain's CDR3 is CASSLFVQLRYEQYF. For the CDR3, the DNA is TGTGCCAGCAGCTTGTTCGTACAGCTCCGTTACGAGCAGTACTTC. The rearrangement uses TRBV5-5 and TRBJ2-7; D call uncertain. Germline CDR1 SGHKS, CDR2 YYEKEE (reference sequence). V was cut by 1 base and J by 4 bases, with 15 bases left in between. The CDR3 is 15 residues long.

This clone was observed a handful of times. The V gene is TRBV4-2, the J gene TRBJ1-1; TRBD1 might be the D (6 bases). Trimming pared 2 bases from V and 1 base from J, leaving 11 bases between. Germline V gene sequence: CDR1 LGHNA, CDR2 YNFKEQ. The CDR3 length is 15 residues. In DNA form, the CDR3 reads TGTGCCAGCAGCCAAAATGCGGGACAGAACACTGAAGCTTTCTTT. It encodes CASSQNAGQNTEAFF.

The chain combines TRBV14 with TRBJ1-2; D gene uncertain. Deletions cut 5 bases from V and 1 base from J, with 8 bases between. Per germline, CDR1 SGHDN and CDR2 FVKESK. The CDR3 is made up of 13 amino acids. The CDR3 coding sequence is TGTGCCAGCAGCACCGACCGTAACTATGGCTACACCTTC. The encoded protein is CASSTDRNYGYTF.

J is TRBJ1-2 and V is TRBV15, with D unresolved. Germline CDR1 and CDR2: LNHNV and YYDKDF (reference sequence). The CDR3 loop spans 16 amino acids. V was pared by 1 base and J by 4 bases, with 16 bases between. CDR3 sequence reads: CATSRGGQVMFYGYTF. The CDR3 region has the DNA TGTGCCACCAGCAGAGGTGGGCAGGTGATGTTCTATGGCTACACCTTC.

The chain recombines TRBV19 with TRBJ1-2; D is possibly TRBD1 (5 bases). The CDR3 length is 12 residues. V gave up 6 bases and J gave up 4 bases, with 9 bases separating them. The germline CDR1 and CDR2 sequences are LNHDA and SQIVND (reference sequence). CDR3 loop: CASRITGYGYTF. The CDR3 nucleotides are TGTGCCAGTAGGATCACAGGCTATGGCTACACCTTC.

V and J are TRBV5-1 and TRBJ1-2, with TRBD1 matching over 8 bases. Germline loops: CDR1 SGHRS, CDR2 YFSETQ. Unmatched junction bases numbered 10, after V lost 4 bases and J lost 5 bases. The CDR3 runs 15 residues. CDR3 region: CASSPRTGSGYGYTF. The CDR3 nucleotides are TGCGCCAGCAGCCCTCGGACAGGGAGTGGATATGGCTACACCTTC. Variable domain in full (rest from reference TRBV5-1 and TRBJ1-2): KAGVTQTPRYLIKTRGQQVTLSCSPISGHRSVSWYQQTPGQGLQFLFEYFSETQRNKGNFPGRFSGRQFSNSRSEMNVSTLELGDSALYLCASSPRTGSGYGYTFGSGTRLTVV.

By sample share, this clone is medium-sized. The V call is TRBV4-1, the J call TRBJ2-3; weak D call: TRBD1 (7 bases). Germline assignment: CDR1 MGHRA and CDR2 YSYEKL. V was clipped by 0 bases and J by 5 bases, with 18 bases between them. This CDR3 region has 17 residues. The CDR3 protein is CASSQDRPGGLLDTQYF. The CDR3 region has the DNA TGCGCCAGCAGCCAAGATAGGCCAGGGGGGCTTTTAGATACGCAGTATTTT.

This clone has more than one count but fewer than ten. V usage is TRBV25-1 and J usage is TRBJ1-2; D is possibly TRBD1 (6 bases). With 4 bases removed from V and 6 bases from J, the gap between germline ends came to 21 bases. Germline CDR1 is MGHDK and CDR2 is SYGVNS. The CDR3 runs to 16 residues. In DNA form, the CDR3 reads TGTGCCAGCAGTGGGGGACATCCAAGAACTTACGATGGCTACACCTTC. Its translation is CASSGGHPRTYDGYTF.

This clone was picked up one time. This chain joins TRBV6-1 and TRBJ2-7; TRBD1 agrees at 9 bases. Germline assignment: CDR1 MNHNS and CDR2 SASEGT. This CDR3 has 15 residues. V dropped 2 bases and J dropped 3; count of bases not matched to a gene: 5. The CDR3 DNA is TGTGCCAGCAGTGAAATGCACAGGGGGCTCTACGAGCAGTACTTC. Translation: CASSEMHRGLYEQYF.

This clone was counted a few times. The chain employs TRBV27 and TRBJ2-1; unclear D gene. The V end was cut by 5 bases, the J end by 0 bases, with 17 bases between. Germline V lookup: CDR1 MNHEY, CDR2 SMNVEV (reference sequence). This CDR3 is built from 17 residues. The CDR3 protein is CASSPFPDPLSYNEQFF. The CDR3 DNA follows: TGTGCCAGCAGTCCGTTTCCCGATCCTCTCTCCTACAATGAGCAGTTCTTC.

Points on this clone: Because the CDR3 is missing its conserved closing phenylalanine or tryptophan, this is likely a read error. The rearrangement uses TRBV19 and TRBJ2-7; 9 bases map to TRBD1. After removal of 4 bases from V and 3 bases from J, the junction contained 7 bases not matched to a gene. The CDR3 is 15 amino acids. CDR1 and CDR2 (germline): LNHDA, SQIVND (reference sequence). CDR3 DNA: TGTGCCAGTAGTACCCTCCCGGGACAGGGCTACGAGCAGTACCTC. Protein sequence: CASSTLPGQGYEQYL.